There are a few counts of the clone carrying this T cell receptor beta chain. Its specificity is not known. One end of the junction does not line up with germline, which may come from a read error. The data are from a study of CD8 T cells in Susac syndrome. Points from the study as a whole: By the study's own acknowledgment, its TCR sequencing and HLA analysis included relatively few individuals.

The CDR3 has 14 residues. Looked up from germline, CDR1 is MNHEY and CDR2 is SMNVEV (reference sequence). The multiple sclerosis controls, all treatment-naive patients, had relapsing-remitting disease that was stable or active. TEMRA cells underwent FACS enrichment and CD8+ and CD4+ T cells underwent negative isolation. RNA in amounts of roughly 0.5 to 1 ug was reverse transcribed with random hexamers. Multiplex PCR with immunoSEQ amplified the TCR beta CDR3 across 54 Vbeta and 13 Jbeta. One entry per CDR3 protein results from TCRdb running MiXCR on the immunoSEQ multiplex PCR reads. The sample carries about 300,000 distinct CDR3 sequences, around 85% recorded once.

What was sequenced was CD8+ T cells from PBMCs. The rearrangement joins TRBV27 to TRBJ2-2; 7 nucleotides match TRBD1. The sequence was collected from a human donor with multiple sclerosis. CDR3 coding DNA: TGTGCTAGCAGCTTAGGGCAGGGGGCCGGGGAGCTGTTTTTT. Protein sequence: CASSLGQGAGELFF.